This T cell receptor beta chain was recorded in a study of T cell responses to AZD1222 COVID-19 vaccine. General study findings and limits: Among spike-specific TCRs, nearly half reportedly target unmutated variant regions.

V lost 4 bases, J lost 2 bases, and 4 bases stayed unmatched. Germline V gene data show CDR1 as SGHRS and CDR2 as YFSETQ. The CDR3 spans 14 residues. A note on this clone: Its antigen is still unknown.

Using immunoSEQ multiplex PCR, the repertoire was profiled, and TCRdb retains in-frame clones only, with some absent. The sample shows 150,000 to 200,000 clones, 85% to 95% of them seen only once. The gene calls are TRBV5-1 and TRBJ1-1; 8 nucleotides agree with TRBD1. Sequences were derived from peripheral blood, sampled on day 0 of AZD1222 vaccination. The origin of this receptor is an adult in good health. The chain's CDR3 is CASSAGTGNTEAFF. CDR3 DNA sequence: TGCGCCAGCAGCGCCGGGACAGGAAACACTGAAGCTTTCTTT.